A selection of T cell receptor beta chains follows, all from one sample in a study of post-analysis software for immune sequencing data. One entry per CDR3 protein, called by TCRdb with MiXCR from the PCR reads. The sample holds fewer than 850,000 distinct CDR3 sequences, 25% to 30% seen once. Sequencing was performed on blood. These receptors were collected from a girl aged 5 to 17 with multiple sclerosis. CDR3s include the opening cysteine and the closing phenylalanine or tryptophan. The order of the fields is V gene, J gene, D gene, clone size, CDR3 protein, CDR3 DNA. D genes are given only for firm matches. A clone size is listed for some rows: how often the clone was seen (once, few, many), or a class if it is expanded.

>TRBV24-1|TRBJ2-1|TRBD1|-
CATSDFDRGGNEQFF
TGTGCCACCAGTGATTTCGACAGGGGGGGAAATGAGCAGTTCTTC
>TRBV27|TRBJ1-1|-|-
CASSGEYQTGNTEAFF
TGTGCCAGCAGTGGGGAATACCAAACCGGGAACACTGAAGCTTTCTTT
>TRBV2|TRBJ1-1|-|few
CASTGVMNTEAFF
TGTGCCAGCACTGGCGTCATGAACACTGAAGCTTTCTTT
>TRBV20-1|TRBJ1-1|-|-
CAIQSITEAFF
TGCGCAATACAAAGTATAACTGAAGCTTTCTTT
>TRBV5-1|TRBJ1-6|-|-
CASSLGAGVNSPLHF
TGCGCCAGCAGCTTGGGGGCAGGGGTGAATTCACCCCTCCACTTT
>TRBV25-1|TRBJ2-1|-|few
CASRGARAGSSYNEQFF
TGTGCCAGCAGGGGTGCCCGTGCGGGGAGCTCCTACAATGAGCAGTTCTTC
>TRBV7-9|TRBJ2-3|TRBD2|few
CASSPEGGRAYTQYF
TGTGCCAGCAGCCCTGAGGGCGGGAGAGCGTATACGCAGTATTTT
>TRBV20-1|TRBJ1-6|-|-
CSASADSPLHF
TGCAGTGCATCCGCGGATTCACCCCTCCACTTT
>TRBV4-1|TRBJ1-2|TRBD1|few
CASSRENRGGYTF
TGCGCCAGCAGCCGTGAGAACAGGGGGGGCTACACCTTC
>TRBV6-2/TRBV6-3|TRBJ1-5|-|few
CASSLKQGGRDQPQHF
TGTGCCAGCAGTTTAAAACAGGGCGGACGCGATCAGCCCCAGCATTTT
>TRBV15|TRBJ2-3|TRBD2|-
CATSRALAGPDTQYF
TGTGCCACCAGCAGAGCACTAGCGGGCCCAGATACGCAGTATTTT
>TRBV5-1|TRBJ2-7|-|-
CASVRRTYNEQYF
TGCGCCAGCGTCAGACGGACCTACAATGAGCAGTACTTC
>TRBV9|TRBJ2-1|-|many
CASSVVGGSRYNEQFF
TGTGCCAGCAGCGTAGTAGGAGGGAGCCGCTACAATGAGCAGTTCTTC
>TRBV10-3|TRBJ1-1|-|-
CAISPSLGTEAFF
TGTGCCATCAGTCCTAGTTTAGGAACTGAAGCTTTCTTT
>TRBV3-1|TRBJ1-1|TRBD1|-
CASSRGTGGVKTEAFF
TGTGCCAGCAGCCGAGGGACAGGGGGAGTGAAAACTGAAGCTTTCTTT
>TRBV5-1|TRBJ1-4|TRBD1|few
CASSARTGANEKLFF
TGCGCCAGCAGCGCAAGGACAGGGGCTAATGAAAAACTGTTTTTT
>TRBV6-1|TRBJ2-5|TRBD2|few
CASSGYGGSTETQYF
TGTGCCAGCAGTGGTTACGGGGGGTCCACGGAGACCCAGTACTTC
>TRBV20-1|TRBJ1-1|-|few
CSAVGANTEAFF
TGCTCAGCCGTCGGGGCGAACACTGAAGCTTTCTTT
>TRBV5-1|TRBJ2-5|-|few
CASSHGDSQETQYF
TGCGCCAGCAGCCACGGGGATAGCCAAGAGACCCAGTACTTC
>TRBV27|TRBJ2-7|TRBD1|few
CASRTRGTESYEQYF
TGTGCCAGCAGAACCAGGGGGACAGAAAGTTACGAGCAGTACTTC